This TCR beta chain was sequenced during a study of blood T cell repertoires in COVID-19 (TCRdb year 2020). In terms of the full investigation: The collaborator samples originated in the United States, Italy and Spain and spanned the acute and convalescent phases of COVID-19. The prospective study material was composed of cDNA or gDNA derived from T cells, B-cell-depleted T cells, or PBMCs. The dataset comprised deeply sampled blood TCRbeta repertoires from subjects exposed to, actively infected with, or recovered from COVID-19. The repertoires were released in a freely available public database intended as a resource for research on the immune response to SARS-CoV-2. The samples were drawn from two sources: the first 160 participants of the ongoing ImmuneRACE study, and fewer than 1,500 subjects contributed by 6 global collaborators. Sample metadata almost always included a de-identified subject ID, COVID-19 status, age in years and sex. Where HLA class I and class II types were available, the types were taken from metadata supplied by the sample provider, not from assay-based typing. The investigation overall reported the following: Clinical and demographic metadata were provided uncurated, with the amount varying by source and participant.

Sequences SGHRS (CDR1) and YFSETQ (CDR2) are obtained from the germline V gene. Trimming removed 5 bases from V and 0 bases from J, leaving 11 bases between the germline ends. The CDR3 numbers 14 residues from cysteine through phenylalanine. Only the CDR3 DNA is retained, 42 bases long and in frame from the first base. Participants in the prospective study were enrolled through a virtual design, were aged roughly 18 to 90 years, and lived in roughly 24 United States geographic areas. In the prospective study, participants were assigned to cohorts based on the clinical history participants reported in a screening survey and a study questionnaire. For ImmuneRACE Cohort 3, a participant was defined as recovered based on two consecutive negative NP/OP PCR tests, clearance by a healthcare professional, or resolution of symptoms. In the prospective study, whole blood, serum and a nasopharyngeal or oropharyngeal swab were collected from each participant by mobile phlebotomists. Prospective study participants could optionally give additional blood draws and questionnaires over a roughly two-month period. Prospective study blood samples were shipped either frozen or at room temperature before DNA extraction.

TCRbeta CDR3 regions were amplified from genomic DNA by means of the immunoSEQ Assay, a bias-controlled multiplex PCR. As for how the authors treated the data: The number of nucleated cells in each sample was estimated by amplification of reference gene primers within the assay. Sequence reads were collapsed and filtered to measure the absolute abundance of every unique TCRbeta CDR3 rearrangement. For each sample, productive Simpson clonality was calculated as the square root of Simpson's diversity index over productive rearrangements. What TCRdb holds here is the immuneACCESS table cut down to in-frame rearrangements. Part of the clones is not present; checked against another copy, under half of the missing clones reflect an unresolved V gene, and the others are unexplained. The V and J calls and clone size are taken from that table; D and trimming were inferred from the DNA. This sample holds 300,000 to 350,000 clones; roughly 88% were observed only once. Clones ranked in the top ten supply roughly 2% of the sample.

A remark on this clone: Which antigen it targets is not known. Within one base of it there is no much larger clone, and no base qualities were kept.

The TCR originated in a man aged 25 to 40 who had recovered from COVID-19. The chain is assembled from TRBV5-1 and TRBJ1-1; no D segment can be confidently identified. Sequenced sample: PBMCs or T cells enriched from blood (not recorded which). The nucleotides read TGCGCCAGCAGTGTATCGAGCATGAACACTGAAGCTTTCTTT. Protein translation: CASSVSSMNTEAFF.